The TCR beta chain described here comes from a study of cytomegalovirus exposure and HLA in healthy donors. The CDR3 consists of 11 residues. Deletions cut 3 bases from V and 7 bases from J, with 4 bases between. The germline CDR1 and CDR2 sequences are DFQATT and SNEGSKA (reference sequence). The PCR had 60 Vbeta and 13 Jbeta primers. Data came from immunoSEQ multiplex PCR; TCRdb stores just in-frame clones and leaves some out. This sample's clone table lists about 60,000 clones. This clonotype originated in a woman aged 18-29 years in good health and CMV-seronegative. The specimen sequenced was PBMCs. The chain has TRBV20-1 and TRBJ1-6; no clear D gene. This chain's CDR3 is CSASSNSPLHF. The CDR3 DNA reads TGCAGTGCTAGTTCAAATTCACCCCTCCACTTT.